The 14 T cell receptor beta chains presented below share a single source sample, sequenced in a study. TCRdb redid the calling of the RT-PCR reads with MiXCR, one entry per CDR3 protein. The table records about 700,000 distinct CDR3 sequences, more than 13% of them present only once. Sample: memory CD4+ T cells from blood. These receptors were collected from a female donor in good health, serving as a healthy control.

This clonotype has ten or more counts. The chain carries TRBV7-9 and TRBJ2-7, with D possibly being TRBD1 or TRBD2 (5 bases each). V dropped 4 bases and J dropped 2 bases, with 18 bases sitting between them. In germline, CDR1 is SEHNR, CDR2 FQNEAQ (reference sequence). The CDR3 runs 16 residues. The CDR3 loop is CASSSKKGRITYEQYF. For the CDR3, the DNA is TGTGCCAGCAGCTCGAAAAAGGGACGGATCACCTACGAGCAGTACTTC.

The V call is TRBV28, the J call TRBJ2-7, with no clear D. V lost 6 bases and J 4 bases, leaving 7 bases between the germline ends. Germline-derived CDR1 and CDR2 are MDHEN and SYDVKM. The CDR3 runs 11 residues. Here the CDR3 reads CASRDIYEQYF. CDR3 sequence (DNA): TGTGCCAGCAGGGATATTTACGAGCAGTACTTC.

The genes are TRBV29-1 and TRBJ1-2; D is unclear. CDR1 and CDR2 (germline): SQVTM, ANQGSEA. The CDR3 totals 11 residues. Trimming took 5 bases from V and 7 from J, leaving 11 bases between them. The CDR3 reads CSVHTLSGYTF. Written as DNA, the CDR3 is TGCAGCGTTCACACCCTAAGTGGCTACACCTTC.

The V call is TRBV7-3, the J call TRBJ2-2; 7 positions match TRBD2. V lost 2 bases to trimming and J lost 11 bases; unmatched junction nucleotides: 5. Germline CDR1 is SGHTA and CDR2 is FQGTGA. This CDR3 comprises 13 residues. DNA of the CDR3: TGTGCCAGCAGCTTAGAGCGGGGCCTTGAGCTGTTTTTT. Its protein product is CASSLERGLELFF.

This chain uses TRBV12-3 or TRBV12-4 with TRBJ2-5, with D perhaps assigned TRBD1 or TRBD2 (6 bases each). This CDR3 has 12 residues. The ends were cut back, 10 bases at V and 5 bases at J, with 14 bases in the middle. The DNA of the CDR3 is TGTGCCACCTCAGGAGGGGGGGAGACCCAGTACTTC. Translated: CATSGGGETQYF.

This clonotype was counted only a few times. The rearrangement joins TRBV20-1 to TRBJ2-3; D might be TRBD2 (6 bases). Germline V gene data show CDR1 as DFQATT and CDR2 as SNEGSKA (reference sequence). Between the trimmed V and J ends, which lost 7 bases and 4 bases, there was a span of 15 bases. The CDR3 is made up of 13 amino acids. CDR3 coding DNA: TGCAGTGTGGGGTTTACTAGCCCAGATACGCAGTATTTT. Translating it yields CSVGFTSPDTQYF.

This clonotype was counted at least ten times. The rearrangement uses TRBV29-1 and TRBJ2-7; the match to TRBD2 covers 14 bases. Germline CDR1 reads SQVTM; CDR2 reads ANQGSEA. The J segment lost 7 bases and the V segment lost 7 bases, leaving 9 bases of the junction unmatched. The CDR3 covers 14 residues. The CDR3 spells CSASGTSGSGEQYF. The CDR3 DNA is TGCAGCGCCTCCGGGACTAGCGGGAGTGGGGAGCAGTACTTC.

Only a few counts were recorded for this clonotype. J is TRBJ1-6 and V is TRBV3-1, with a weak D call TRBD1 (6 bases). Germline lookup yields CDR1 LGHDT and CDR2 YNNKEL (reference sequence). CDR3 length: 16 residues. Deletions cut 2 bases from V and 6 bases from J, with 14 bases between. CDR3 residues: CASSQPLTGVNSPLHF. The CDR3 DNA sequence: TGTGCCAGCAGCCAACCCCTGACAGGAGTTAATTCACCCCTCCACTTT. Filled out from reference TRBV3-1 and TRBJ1-6, the complete variable domain reads DTAVSQTPKYLVTQMGNDKSIKCEQNLGHDTMYWYKQDSKKFLKIMFSYNNKELIINETVPNRFSPKSPDKAHLNLHINSLELGDSAVYFCASSQPLTGVNSPLHFGNGTRLTVT.

The chain is built from TRBV28 and TRBJ1-5, with 8 positions matching TRBD1. The ends lost 9 bases at V and 3 bases at J; junction bases unmatched: 7. The germline V gene encodes CDR1 MDHEN and CDR2 SYDVKM. This CDR3 contains 14 residues. Here the CDR3 reads CASIPGQANQPQHF. Written as DNA, the CDR3 is TGTGCCAGTATACCGGGACAGGCCAATCAGCCCCAGCATTTT.

This clonotype was counted a few times. The rearrangement uses TRBV4-3 and TRBJ1-1, with TRBD1 as a possible D gene (6 bases). The V end was cut by 4 bases, the J end by 0 bases, with 12 bases between. The CDR3 length is 15 residues. From germline, CDR1 is LGHNA and CDR2 YSLEER. As DNA, the CDR3 is TGCGCCAGCAGCCCCCGCGCAGGGGTGAACACTGAAGCTTTCTTT. Protein: CASSPRAGVNTEAFF.

J is TRBJ1-5 and V is TRBV12-3 or TRBV12-4, with D perhaps TRBD1 (5 bases). This CDR3 comprises 14 residues. V was trimmed by 6 bases and J by 5 bases, leaving 14 bases between them. For the CDR3, the DNA is TGTGCCAGCAGCCTTGAATACAGGTATCAGCCCCAGCATTTT. Protein: CASSLEYRYQPQHF.

This clonotype has a handful of counts. The rearrangement links TRBV5-1 to TRBJ2-3, with D unclear. This CDR3 is built from 14 residues. V lost 2 bases, J lost 3 bases, and 10 bases lay in between. Germline CDR1 and CDR2: SGHRS and YFSETQ. The CDR3 spells CASSLSFGTDTQYF. CDR3 sequence (DNA): TGCGCCAGCAGCTTATCCTTCGGGACAGATACGCAGTATTTT.

The chain links TRBV3-1 to TRBJ2-3; the match to TRBD2 covers 14 bases. The J segment lost 1 base and the V segment lost 4 bases, leaving 7 bases of the junction unmatched. CDR1 LGHDT and CDR2 YNNKEL come from the germline V gene (reference sequence). The CDR3 is made up of 18 amino acids. The CDR3 DNA is TGTGCCAGCAGCCCTAGGACTAGCGGGAGGCCCCGCACAGATACGCAGTATTTT. Protein product: CASSPRTSGRPRTDTQYF.

In DNA form, the CDR3 reads TGTGCCAGCAGTGAGCCCCGGGACTACAATGAGCAGTTCTTC. As protein: CASSEPRDYNEQFF. The V call is TRBV6-1, the J call TRBJ2-1; maybe TRBD2 (5 bases). The germline V and J ends were trimmed by 3 bases and 3 bases, with 9 bases remaining between them. From germline, CDR1 is MNHNS and CDR2 SASEGT. The CDR3 sequence is 14 residues long.